This T cell receptor (beta chain) derives from a study of tumor-infiltrating lymphocytes in primary liver carcinoma (TCRdb year 2017). Regarding the research as a whole: Surgical resection was performed in China between 2015 and 2016 on four to six patients with histopathologically diagnosed primary liver carcinoma. Of the five patients (three men and two women, aged 30 to 69 years), four had hepatocellular carcinoma and one had combined HCC and intrahepatic cholangiocarcinoma. The tumors of the five patients were staged as T1-T3 N0M0, with maximum diameters ranging from roughly 4 to 11 cm. Roughly 3.5 to 7.5 million productive TCRbeta reads were obtained per sample, and no significant difference in read depth was found between tissue types. For each liver tumor, the study sampled five regions along with adjacent normal tissue and blood, and applied TCRbeta repertoire sequencing, expression microarrays and whole-exome sequencing. TCRbeta repertoire sequencing covered 35 or so specimens from 5 patients: about 25 tumor regions, 5 adjacent noncancerous liver tissues and 5 peripheral blood samples. High reproducibility was observed for the technical replicate repertoires, with mean shared-clone rates about 0.89 and correlation coefficients above 0.95.

A constant-region primer and ProtoScript II reverse transcriptase were used to reverse-transcribe TCRbeta-specific cDNA from approximately 500 ng total RNA. TCRbeta libraries were built with three nested multiplex PCR rounds, a slightly modified ARM-PCR procedure. Multiplex TRBV1-TRBV30 forward primers and a Cbeta reverse primer were used in the first two PCR rounds, each of which was run for approximately 10 cycles. Sample barcodes and Illumina adapters were added in a final 25-cycle PCR using Deep VentR polymerase. Before sequencing, amplicons of 200-500 bp were purified from gel using a QIAquick gel extraction kit. TCRbeta amplicons were sequenced on an Illumina HiSeq 2500 with 250-bp paired-end reads. The study's processing was this. To recover full CDR3 sequences, reads were quality-trimmed using Trimmomatic v0.33 and paired reads were then merged using FLASH v1.2.11. V, D and J germline segments were assigned to the rearranged TCRbeta sequences using MiGEC v1.2.1b. Clonotype statistics and Shannon-Wiener diversity indices were calculated with VDJtools v1.0.0. Except for diversity analysis, only the 250 most abundant clonotypes of each sample were used in subsequent analyses to reduce sampling bias. In TCRdb, the public reads were trimmed at Q25 with fastp and aligned with MiXCR, with productive beta chains retained. Records with the same CDR3 protein are collapsed into one entry carrying the most frequent genes and DNA. The V and J calls here are based on TCRdb, not the publication. In this sample the table shows approximately 300,000 distinct CDR3 sequences, 65% of which occur a single time. The ten most abundant clones make up 9% to 10% of the sample.

Trimming takes 0 bases from V and 8 bases from J, and the germline ends sit 14 bases apart. Via the germline V gene, CDR1 is SGHAT and CDR2 FQNNGV. From the cysteine up to the phenylalanine, the CDR3 has a length of 15 residues. The kept DNA is CDR3 alone, 45 bases in frame from the first base. Blood RNA was extracted from unsorted whole blood using TRIzol reagent, and germline DNA was obtained with the DNeasy Blood & Tissue kit. Chronic HBV infection was present in the patients, and the patients were treatment-naive at sampling. Around 4 milliliters of peripheral blood were collected into K2EDTA tubes before surgery. In regard to this clonotype: This receptor's antigen is unknown. No much larger clone is present one base from it, and per-base qualities are unavailable.

What the study reported, not specific to this receptor: The top 250 clones accounted for a significantly greater share of the repertoire in tumors than in blood (p = 0.039). With just a handful of patients in the study, the authors point out that the findings should be validated in a larger study. Pairs of tumor regions showed greater repertoire overlap (mean roughly 36%) than tumor-adjacent pairs (roughly 17%) or tumor-blood pairs (around 15%), which is consistent with antigen-driven expansion. Bulk unsorted samples precluded comparing CD4+ and CD8+ T cell repertoires. Only the TCR beta chain was sequenced, which likely underestimates true repertoire diversity because unpaired alpha chains were not captured.

Material: peripheral blood. This TCR was recovered from a man in his forties with primary liver carcinoma and hepatitis B virus infection. The chain was built from TRBV11-2 and TRBJ2-1, with no reliable assignment of the D segment. The bases are TGTGCCAGCAGCTTAGATGGTATTGGGGAAGATGAGCAGTTCTTC. This encodes CASSLDGIGEDEQFF.